The source of this T cell receptor (beta chain) is a study of cytomegalovirus exposure and HLA in healthy donors. V was shortened by 2 bases and J by 6 bases, with 11 bases between the two germline ends. The V gene's germline CDR1 is SEHNR and CDR2 FQNEAQ (reference sequence). CDR3 size: 14 residues. Use of 60 Vbeta and 13 Jbeta primers characterized the PCR. Generated by immunoSEQ multiplex PCR, the TCRdb table keeps only in-frame clones and is missing some. The sample holds about 190,000 clones, over 70% seen once. The sequence was collected from a man in his fifties in good health and CMV-seronegative. This chain connects TRBV7-9 to TRBJ2-1, with a tentative D call TRBD2 (6 bases). Sequencing was performed on PBMCs. The CDR3 DNA reads as TGTGCCAGCAGCTTATCTCGGGGAGGCAATGAGCAGTTCTTC. Its translation: CASSLSRGGNEQFF. Supplemented by reference TRBV7-9 and TRBJ2-1, the full variable domain reads DTGVSQNPRHKITKRGQNVTFRCDPISEHNRLYWYRQTLGQGPEFLTYFQNEAQLEKSRLLSDRFSAERPKGSFSTLEIQRTEQGDSAMYLCASSLSRGGNEQFFGPGTRLTVL.